The next 24 T cell receptor beta chains were all read from a single sample in a study of CD8 T cells in ankylosing spondylitis. TCRdb re-derived calls from the 5' RACE reads in MiXCR, one entry per CDR3 protein. The sample carries approximately 500,000 distinct CDR3 sequences, approximately 12% recorded once. Overall study results and limits: Made up of about eight highly homologous variants, a TCR beta motif appeared characteristic of ankylosing spondylitis blood.

No antigen has been assigned to these receptors. The material sequenced was blood, either unsorted or a sorted T cell fraction (not recorded which). The receptors here all came from a male donor with ankylosing spondylitis.

This clonotype was counted only a few times. In DNA, the CDR3 is TGCGCCAGCAGCAAAGGGGCCTCTGGGGCCAACGTCCTGACTTTC. Encoded protein: CASSKGASGANVLTF. This rearrangement joins TRBV5-1 to TRBJ2-6, with D possibly matching TRBD1 (5 bases). Germline CDR1 and CDR2: SGHRS and YFSETQ. V was clipped by 4 bases and J by 0 bases, with 8 bases between them. CDR3 length: 15 amino acids.

This clonotype was observed a few times. The chain combines TRBV20-1 with TRBJ2-5; 9 nucleotides agree with TRBD2. V shed 1 base and J 5 bases; nucleotides not matched to a gene: 11. Germline V gene lookup returns CDR1 DFQATT and CDR2 SNEGSKA (reference sequence). The CDR3 is 16 amino acids. The CDR3 DNA reads as TGCAGTGCTAGAGGAAGATTAGCGGGAGCTCTGGAGACCCAGTACTTC. Its protein is CSARGRLAGALETQYF.

This clonotype was detected only a few times. The chain employs TRBV29-1 and TRBJ1-4; no clear D gene. The ends were cut back, 6 bases at V and 3 bases at J, with 11 bases in the middle. The germline V gene has CDR1 SQVTM and CDR2 ANQGSEA. CDR3 length: 13 residues. The CDR3 DNA sequence: TGCAGCGTCGGCGGACGGCCTAATGAAAAACTGTTTTTT. The encoded protein is CSVGGRPNEKLFF.

This rearrangement joins TRBV19 to TRBJ2-1, with 11 bases fitting TRBD2. Germline loops: CDR1 LNHDA, CDR2 SQIVND (reference sequence). This CDR3 is built from 13 residues. V shed 8 bases and J 8 bases; nucleotides not matched to a gene: 5. The CDR3 region is CASGTSGSHEQFF. CDR3 DNA sequence: TGTGCCAGTGGTACTAGCGGGAGTCATGAGCAGTTCTTC.

This clonotype was seen ten or more times. The chain employs TRBV5-1 and TRBJ2-1; the match to TRBD2 covers 8 bases. Germline V lookup: CDR1 SGHRS, CDR2 YFSETQ. This CDR3 has 14 amino acids. The V segment lost 6 bases and the J segment 6 bases; nucleotides outside the gene matches: 8. The CDR3 spells CASTLISGANEQFF. In DNA, the CDR3 is TGCGCCAGCACCCTCATTAGCGGGGCCAATGAGCAGTTCTTC.

There are many counts of this clonotype. This chain joins TRBV7-9 and TRBJ2-7, with D hard to call. Trimming took 5 bases from V and 7 from J, leaving 15 bases between them. In germline, CDR1 is SEHNR, CDR2 FQNEAQ (reference sequence). CDR3 length: 13 residues. The CDR3 nucleotides are TGTGCCAGCAGCATGGACCAGTACTGGGAGCAGTACTTC. This translates into CASSMDQYWEQYF.

This clonotype was detected a few times. The chain couples TRBV5-1 to TRBJ2-3, with TRBD2 as a possible D gene (5 bases). From germline, CDR1 is SGHRS and CDR2 YFSETQ. Trimming shortened V by 4 bases and J by 0 bases, and 12 bases separated the two germline ends. The CDR3 consists of 15 residues. CDR3 residues: CASSQDWASTDTQYF. DNA of the CDR3: TGCGCCAGCAGCCAGGACTGGGCCAGCACAGATACGCAGTATTTT.

This clonotype has just a few counts. J is TRBJ1-1 and V is TRBV11-3, with a tentative D call TRBD1 (6 bases). V lost 5 bases and J lost 1, with 14 bases in between. Germline lookup yields CDR1 SGHNT and CDR2 YENEEA. There are 15 residues in the CDR3. The chain's CDR3 is CASSPPQGPNTEAFF. CDR3 nucleotide sequence: TGTGCCAGCAGCCCCCCGCAGGGGCCGAACACTGAAGCTTTCTTT.

The chain joins TRBV24-1 to TRBJ1-2; perhaps TRBD1 as D (5 bases). Germline values: CDR1 KGHDR, CDR2 SFDVKD. This CDR3 has 12 residues. The germline V and J ends were trimmed by 7 bases and 4 bases, with 9 bases remaining between them. The CDR3 DNA reads as TGTGCCACCAGGGGGGATGTCTATGGCTACACCTTC. Translating it yields CATRGDVYGYTF.

The rearrangement links TRBV12-3 or TRBV12-4 to TRBJ1-1; a weak D match, TRBD1 (6 bases). CDR3 length: 13 amino acids. The V and J ends lost 1 base and 11 bases respectively, with 14 bases between them. The CDR3 sequence: CASSLVARTGAFF. In nucleotides, the CDR3 is TGTGCCAGCAGTTTAGTGGCCAGAACAGGGGCTTTCTTT.

This clonotype was counted between two and nine times. V and J are TRBV12-3 or TRBV12-4 and TRBJ1-2, with D unresolved. This CDR3 is 12 amino acids long. Deletions cut 4 bases from V and 7 bases from J, with 10 bases between. The CDR3: CASSSLIRGYTF. The CDR3 DNA reads as TGTGCCAGCAGTTCCCTGATACGTGGCTACACCTTC.

This clonotype was observed a few times. This chain connects TRBV12-3 or TRBV12-4 to TRBJ2-4; D perhaps matches TRBD2 (5 bases). The CDR3 loop spans 15 amino acids. V gave up 5 bases and J gave up 0 bases, with 11 bases separating them. The CDR3 DNA sequence: TGTGCCAGCAGTAGGTCGGGGTTAGCCAAAAACATTCAGTACTTC. As protein: CASSRSGLAKNIQYF.

This clonotype was counted between two and nine times. The chain links TRBV25-1 to TRBJ1-1; 8 nucleotides match TRBD1. V dropped 4 bases and J dropped 3; count of bases not matched to a gene: 7. The germline V gene has CDR1 MGHDK and CDR2 SYGVNS. The CDR3 spans 15 residues. The chain's CDR3 is CASSATGARDTEAFF. The CDR3, as DNA: TGTGCCAGCAGTGCGACAGGGGCTAGGGACACTGAAGCTTTCTTT.

Ten or more counts support this clonotype. The V gene is TRBV25-1, the J gene TRBJ1-6; the D is unclear. CDR1 and CDR2 from the germline V gene are MGHDK and SYGVNS. The CDR3 has 13 residues. Trimming pared 7 bases from V and 6 bases from J, leaving 10 bases between. The DNA for the CDR3 is TGTGCCAGCACCTCGACTGGTAATTCACCCCTCCACTTT. Translated: CASTSTGNSPLHF.

In this sample, this clonotype turned up a few times. J is TRBJ1-2 and V is TRBV5-1, with 9 nucleotides matching TRBD1. Looked up from germline, CDR1 is SGHRS and CDR2 is YFSETQ. This CDR3 is built from 14 residues. Trimming took 2 bases from V and 4 from J; bases not matched to a gene: 3. CDR3 coding DNA: TGCGCCAGCAGCTTAAACAGGGGGCCCTATGGCTACACCTTC. Its protein is CASSLNRGPYGYTF.

The chain links TRBV12-3 or TRBV12-4 to TRBJ2-7, with TRBD1 identical over 9 bases. The V and J ends lost 3 bases and 3 bases, in that order; junction bases with no gene match: 6. There are 15 residues in the CDR3. CDR3 in DNA: TGTGCCAGCAGTTTTGATGGGACAGGGAACTACGAGCAGTACTTC. Translation: CASSFDGTGNYEQYF.

CDR3 bases: TGTGCCAAGCCCCCCGGGAGTCCTGACACCGGGGAGCTGTTTTTT. Its translation: CAKPPGSPDTGELFF. The rearrangement uses TRBV5-3 and TRBJ2-2; TRBD2 is a possible D gene (6 bases). TRBV5-3 is filed as an ORF, its function uncertain. V lost 9 bases and J 3 bases, leaving 18 bases between the germline ends. The CDR3 consists of 15 residues.

V gene TRBV12-3 or TRBV12-4 combines with J gene TRBJ1-2; D perhaps matches TRBD1 (5 bases). V lost 4 bases to trimming and J lost 6 bases, with 12 bases between them. The CDR3 is made up of 13 amino acids. The CDR3 loop is CASSSEGWDGYTF. In DNA form, the CDR3 reads TGTGCCAGCAGTTCTGAGGGGTGGGATGGCTACACCTTC.

A few counts support this clonotype. This chain uses TRBV29-1 with TRBJ2-1; tentative D call: TRBD2 (6 bases). The CDR3 is 15 amino acids. V lost 6 bases and J lost 8, with 23 bases in between. Germline CDR1 and CDR2: SQVTM and ANQGSEA. The CDR3 coding sequence is TGCAGCGTAGTACCTCGGGACTCCTGGCGAGATGAGCAGTTCTTC. It codes for CSVVPRDSWRDEQFF.

The chain combines TRBV24-1 with TRBJ2-2; a possible D gene is TRBD2 (6 bases). This CDR3 spans 15 amino acids. Germline-derived CDR1 and CDR2 are KGHDR and SFDVKD. V was clipped by 7 bases and J by 0 bases, with 11 bases between them. The CDR3 DNA reads as TGTGCCACCAGGAATAGCGGAACGAACACCGGGGAGCTGTTTTTT. This gives the protein CATRNSGTNTGELFF.

The V and J genes are TRBV5-6 and TRBJ1-2; D is undetermined. CDR3 size: 15 residues. V was clipped by 0 bases and J by 0 bases, with 9 bases between them. Germline V gene lookup returns CDR1 SGHDT and CDR2 YYEEEE. CDR3 sequence: CASSLVRNPNYGYTF. CDR3 bases: TGTGCCAGCAGCTTGGTAAGGAATCCTAACTATGGCTACACCTTC.

This clonotype was recorded a few times. The chain employs TRBV28 and TRBJ2-3, with D tentatively TRBD2 (5 bases). Germline values: CDR1 MDHEN, CDR2 SYDVKM. CDR3 length: 16 amino acids. V shed 2 bases and J shed 0 bases, with 12 bases lying between them. CDR3 nucleotides: TGTGCCAGCAGTTTAGGGTCAACGGGGAGCACAGATACGCAGTATTTT. Residues: CASSLGSTGSTDTQYF.

V is TRBV10-3 and J is TRBJ1-5, with a weak D call TRBD1 (5 bases). The CDR3 spans 13 residues. CDR1 ENHRY and CDR2 SYGVKD come from the germline V gene. V was cut by 10 bases and J by 8 bases, with 18 bases left in between. CDR3: CATWDGLEEPQHF. CDR3 nucleotides: TGTGCCACCTGGGACGGCCTCGAGGAGCCCCAGCATTTT.

This rearrangement joins TRBV2 to TRBJ1-5; D not resolved. This CDR3 spans 11 amino acids. CDR1 and CDR2 from the germline V gene are SNHLY and FYNNEI. The V end was cut by 4 bases, the J end by 11 bases, with 9 bases between. The CDR3 sequence: CASSGGPAQHF. The CDR3 bases are TGTGCCAGCAGTGGTGGTCCGGCCCAGCATTTT.